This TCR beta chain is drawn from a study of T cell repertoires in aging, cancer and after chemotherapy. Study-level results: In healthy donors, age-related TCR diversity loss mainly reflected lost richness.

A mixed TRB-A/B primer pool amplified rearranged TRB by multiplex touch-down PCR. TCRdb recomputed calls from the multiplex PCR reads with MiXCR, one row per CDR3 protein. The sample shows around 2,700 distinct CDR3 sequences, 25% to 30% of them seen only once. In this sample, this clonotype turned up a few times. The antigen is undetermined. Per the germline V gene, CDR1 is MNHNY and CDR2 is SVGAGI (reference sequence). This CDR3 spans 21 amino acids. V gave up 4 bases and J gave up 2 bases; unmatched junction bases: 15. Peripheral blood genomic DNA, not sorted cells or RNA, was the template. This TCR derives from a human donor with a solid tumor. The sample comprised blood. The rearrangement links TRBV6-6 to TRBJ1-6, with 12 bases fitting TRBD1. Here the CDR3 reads CASSSRPPGQGANAYNSPLHF. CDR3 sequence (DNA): TGTGCCAGCAGTTCGAGACCTCCGGGACAGGGGGCGAACGCCTATAATTCACCCCTCCACTTT.